This T cell receptor (beta chain) was documented in a study of cytomegalovirus exposure and HLA in healthy donors. The wider study: An early data release held some 85 million unique TCRs from HLA-typed donors.

Study observations and caveats: The Asian-associated ancestry cluster reportedly had fewer N-insertions than the 666-donor mean in a later analysis. Presence/absence analysis assumed near-uniform sequencing depth across donors. The listing of roughly 160 TCR beta chains classed them as cytomegalovirus-associated.

A multiplex PCR was run with 60 Vbeta primers and 13 Jbeta primers. The table came from immunoSEQ multiplex PCR; TCRdb's copy has only in-frame clones and leaves some out. Of about 160,000 clones listed, 71% are singletons. Germline CDR1 reads SGHTA; CDR2 reads FQGNSA. Losses at the gene ends were 1 base for V and 5 bases for J; bases not matched to a gene: 5. CDR3 length: 15 amino acids. This clone has only a few counts. Its antigen is unknown. The chain recombines TRBV7-2 with TRBJ2-1; 7 bases map to TRBD2. The sample consisted of PBMCs. This sequence was found in a woman in her twenties or thirties in good health and CMV-seronegative. In DNA form, the CDR3 reads TGTGCCAGCAGCTTAGATGGGGGAGGGAACAATGAGCAGTTCTTC. Translation: CASSLDGGGNNEQFF.